This TCR beta chain was sequenced during a study of blood T cell repertoires in COVID-19. The CDR3 consists of 14 residues. V shed 3 bases, J shed 4 bases, and the junction held 1 base outside the gene matches. Germline V lookup: CDR1 SGHRS, CDR2 YFSETQ. In the source study's methods: The assay estimated nucleated cells by amplifying reference gene primers. The method was immunoSEQ multiplex PCR; TCRdb's version includes in-frame clones alone and lacks a portion of them. V and J calls and clone size are those listed in that table; D and trimming were worked out from the DNA. The table lists some 300,000 clones, around 90% of them singletons. Enrollees, about 18 to 100 years old, lived in approximately 25 US areas.

This clonotype was sampled from a woman in her sixties or seventies in a cohort exposed to, infected with or recovered from COVID-19 (not recorded which). The genes are TRBV5-1 and TRBJ1-4, with 9 bases that match TRBD1. The sample taken for sequencing was PBMCs or T cells enriched from blood (not recorded which). This chain's CDR3 is CASSSGQGNEKLFF. In nucleotides, the CDR3 is TGCGCCAGCAGCTCGGGACAGGGTAATGAAAAACTGTTTTTT.